These 21 T cell receptor beta chains were sequenced from one sample in a study of PD-L1 blockade in urothelial cancer. The table came from immunoSEQ multiplex PCR; TCRdb's copy has only in-frame clones and leaves some out. The sample lists approximately 58,000 clones, over 75% occurring once. Source: PBMCs, taken around atezolizumab (anti-PD-L1) treatment. The receptors were gathered from a man in his 70s with urothelial cancer.

The chain recombines TRBV11-2 with TRBJ2-3; 9 bases fit TRBD1. The ends lost 7 bases at V and 1 base at J; junction bases unmatched: 6. The germline V gene has CDR1 SGHAT and CDR2 FQNNGV. The length of the CDR3 is 15 residues. CDR3 DNA: TGTGCCAGCACCCCCTGGACAGGGGGCACAGATACGCAGTATTTT. Its protein is CASTPWTGGTDTQYF.

In its sample, this clone was seen a few times. The chain recombines TRBV11-3 with TRBJ2-1; 9 bases agree with TRBD1. The V gene's germline CDR1 is SGHNT and CDR2 YENEEA. Germline trimming cut 5 bases from V and 8 bases from J; bases unmatched to any gene: 10. The CDR3 runs 15 residues. In DNA form, the CDR3 reads TGTGCCAGCAGCCGGCTCGGGGGACAGGGCTATGAGCAGTTCTTC. It encodes CASSRLGGQGYEQFF.

This clone was picked up a small number of times. The chain uses TRBV10-1 and TRBJ1-2; TRBD1 might be the D (5 bases). Germline V gives CDR1 WNHNN, CDR2 SYGVQD (reference sequence). CDR3 length: 12 amino acids. Deletions cut 6 bases from V and 4 bases from J, with 9 bases between. The CDR3 protein is CASSPGSYGYTF. The CDR3 nucleotides are TGCGCCAGCAGCCCAGGGTCCTATGGCTACACCTTC.

The V and J genes are TRBV18 and TRBJ2-3; maybe TRBD2 (7 bases). Germline-derived CDR1 and CDR2 are KGHSH and LQKENI. The CDR3 is 14 amino acids. V was trimmed by 3 bases and J by 4 bases, leaving 11 bases between them. DNA of the CDR3: TGTGCCAGCTCACCCGGAGGGGGGGCAGATACGCAGTATTTT. It is translated as CASSPGGGADTQYF. The complete variable domain, with remaining parts taken from reference TRBV18 and TRBJ2-3, reads NAGVMQNPRHLVRRRGQEARLRCSPMKGHSHVYWYRQLPEEGLKFMVYLQKENIIDESGMPKERFSAEFPKEGPSILRIQQVVRGDSAAYFCASSPGGGADTQYFGPGTRLTVL.

The chain couples TRBV27 to TRBJ2-7; possible D gene TRBD2, 5 bases. The CDR3 covers 14 residues. Trimming shortened V by 8 bases and J by 7 bases, and 21 bases separated the two germline ends. Germline V gene lookup returns CDR1 MNHEY and CDR2 SMNVEV (reference sequence). CDR3 bases: TGTGCCAGCGGGGAGCGCGCGAGGGAGTCGGAGCAGTACTTC. Its translation: CASGERARESEQYF.

The CDR3 spells CASSPGTGGYGYTF. CDR3 nucleotides: TGTGCCAGCAGCCCGGGGACAGGGGGCTATGGCTACACCTTC. The chain recombines TRBV7-2 with TRBJ1-2; 11 bases map to TRBD1. V gave up 5 bases and J gave up 4 bases; unmatched junction bases: 3. The CDR3 runs to 14 residues. Per the germline V gene, CDR1 is SGHTA and CDR2 is FQGNSA. The full variable domain, its missing parts supplied by reference TRBV7-2 and TRBJ1-2, is GAGVSQSPSNKVTEKGKDVELRCDPISGHTALYWYRQSLGQGLEFLIYFQGNSAPDKSGLPSDRFSAERTGGSVSTLTIQRTQQEDSAVYLCASSPGTGGYGYTFGSGTRLTVV.

Here the CDR3 reads CASSPPGLAGASEQYF. The CDR3 nucleotides are TGTGCCAGCTCACCACCGGGACTAGCGGGCGCCAGCGAGCAGTACTTC. This rearrangement joins TRBV18 to TRBJ2-7; 12 nucleotides align to TRBD2. V was pared by 0 bases and J by 6 bases, with 6 bases of the junction left unmatched. The germline gives CDR1 KGHSH, CDR2 LQKENI. The CDR3 runs 16 residues.

The chain is built from TRBV6-6 and TRBJ1-2; 7 bases agree with TRBD1. The germline gives CDR1 MNHNY, CDR2 SVGAGI (reference sequence). The CDR3 extends over 14 amino acids. The V and J ends lost 4 bases and 4 bases, in that order; junction bases with no gene match: 6. The DNA of the CDR3 is TGTGCCAGCAGTTCACCAGGGGGAACCTATGGCTACACCTTC. This encodes CASSSPGGTYGYTF.

The chain has TRBV30 and TRBJ2-5, with a tentative D call TRBD2 (6 bases). The CDR3 is made up of 16 amino acids. The V and J ends lost 2 bases and 2 bases respectively, with 18 bases between them. The germline CDR1 and CDR2 sequences are GTSNPN and SVGIG (reference sequence). The CDR3 reads CAWSTTPGSLQETQYF. The CDR3 nucleotides read TGTGCCTGGAGTACCACCCCCGGGAGCCTTCAAGAGACCCAGTACTTC.

The count of this clone is one. This chain joins TRBV27 and TRBJ2-7, with 8 bases lining up with TRBD2. Losses at the gene ends were 0 bases for V and 3 bases for J; bases not matched to a gene: 7. Germline V gene sequence: CDR1 MNHEY, CDR2 SMNVEV (reference sequence). CDR3 length: 16 residues. The DNA of the CDR3 is TGTGCCAGCAGTTTATCATTCGGGAGGGCCAACTACGAGCAGTACTTC. This codes for CASSLSFGRANYEQYF.

This clone appeared a single time. The chain recombines TRBV11-2 with TRBJ2-7, with TRBD1 matching over 10 bases. Germline V gene sequence: CDR1 SGHAT, CDR2 FQNNGV. V shed 0 bases and J 4 bases; nucleotides not matched to a gene: 6. This CDR3 region has 16 residues. The CDR3 loop is CASSLDLGQGLYEQYF. DNA of the CDR3: TGTGCCAGCAGCTTAGATCTGGGACAGGGGTTGTACGAGCAGTACTTC.

CDR3 amino acids: CASSGDRVEYTEAFF. CDR3 bases: TGTGCCAGCAGTGGGGACAGGGTTGAGTACACTGAAGCTTTCTTT. J is TRBJ1-1 and V is TRBV25-1; the match to TRBD1 covers 9 bases. Germline-derived CDR1 and CDR2 are MGHDK and SYGVNS. V shed 4 bases, J shed 3 bases, and the junction held 6 bases outside the gene matches. CDR3 length: 15 residues.

V usage is TRBV7-6 and J usage is TRBJ1-1; no clear D gene. This CDR3 comprises 15 residues. With 5 bases removed from V and 4 bases from J, the gap between germline ends came to 17 bases. Germline values: CDR1 SGHVS, CDR2 FNYEAQ. This chain's CDR3 is CASSPTGGRGTEAFF. The CDR3 nucleotides read TGTGCCAGCAGCCCCACCGGCGGCAGAGGCACTGAAGCTTTCTTT.

The V gene is TRBV10-3, the J gene TRBJ1-1; D ambiguous. Germline V lookup: CDR1 ENHRY, CDR2 SYGVKD. The germline V and J ends were trimmed by 7 bases and 3 bases, with 12 bases remaining between them. CDR3 length equals 13 residues. The CDR3 region has the DNA TGTGCCATCACCGGATCTGCGGACACTGAAGCTTTCTTT. Translated, it gives CAITGSADTEAFF.

This chain links TRBV28 with TRBJ2-7; 14 bases map to TRBD2. The CDR3 runs to 17 residues. The V and J ends lost 5 bases and 4 bases, in that order; junction bases with no gene match: 10. Looked up from germline, CDR1 is MDHEN and CDR2 is SYDVKM. The CDR3 coding sequence is TGTGCCAGCAGTCCCGCGGGACTAGCGGGAGTAAGGTACGAGCAGTACTTC. It is translated as CASSPAGLAGVRYEQYF.

The V and J genes are TRBV2 and TRBJ2-3, with a weak D call TRBD2 (5 bases). With 5 bases removed from V and 8 bases from J, the gap between germline ends came to 20 bases. The CDR3 is 15 residues long. Germline V gene data show CDR1 as SNHLY and CDR2 as FYNNEI. The CDR3 nucleotides read TGTGCCAGCAGTATCCGAGGGATAGGTACGCGTACGCAGTATTTT. Translation gives CASSIRGIGTRTQYF.

A few counts support this clone. The V and J genes are TRBV27 and TRBJ1-2, with 7 bases lining up with TRBD1. From germline, CDR1 is MNHEY and CDR2 SMNVEV (reference sequence). Trimming removed 5 bases from V and 6 bases from J; junction bases left unmatched: 6. The CDR3 has 13 amino acids. In DNA form, the CDR3 reads TGTGCCAGCAGTCCCAGACAGGGAAATGGCTACACCTTC. Translating gives CASSPRQGNGYTF.

V gene TRBV6-1 combines with J gene TRBJ2-6; D might be TRBD1 (5 bases). CDR1 and CDR2 (germline): MNHNS, SASEGT. The V and J ends lost 4 bases and 0 bases respectively, with 10 bases between them. CDR3 length equals 16 residues. In DNA form, the CDR3 reads TGTGCCAGCAGTGCCTTCCAGGGCTCTGGGGCCAACGTCCTGACTTTC. The encoded protein is CASSAFQGSGANVLTF.

This clone was seen only once. The chain carries TRBV4-1 and TRBJ2-7; 8 bases are shared with TRBD1. The CDR3 is 15 amino acids. The V segment lost 0 bases and the J segment 6 bases; nucleotides outside the gene matches: 7. Germline CDR1 MGHRA, CDR2 YSYEKL. The CDR3 nucleotides read TGCGCCAGCAGCCAAGATAGAGGACAGGGACGCGAGCAGTACTTC. This codes for CASSQDRGQGREQYF.

The chain uses TRBV9 and TRBJ1-1; D possibly corresponds to TRBD1 (5 bases). This CDR3 comprises 16 residues. The germline CDR1 and CDR2 sequences are SGDLS and YYNGEE. Trimming removed 3 bases from V and 1 base from J, with 16 bases in between. The CDR3 DNA reads as TGTGCCAGCAGCGGGATTGCGGGGCGTCCGAACACTGAAGCTTTCTTT. This sequence encodes CASSGIAGRPNTEAFF. Full variable domain (outside the CDR3, taken from reference TRBV9 and TRBJ1-1): DSGVTQTPKHLITATGQRVTLRCSPRSGDLSVYWYQQSLDQGLQFLIQYYNGEERAKGNILERFSAQQFPDLHSELNLSSLELGDSALYFCASSGIAGRPNTEAFFGQGTRLTVV.

V is TRBV28 and J is TRBJ1-2, with 10 bases fitting TRBD1. Germline values: CDR1 MDHEN, CDR2 SYDVKM. The CDR3 sequence is 15 residues long. Germline trimming cut 7 bases from V and 3 bases from J; bases unmatched to any gene: 8. Written as DNA, the CDR3 is TGTGCCAGCATATCGACAGGGGGCGTCTACTATGGCTACACCTTC. Translated, it gives CASISTGGVYYGYTF.